What follows are 22 T cell receptor beta chains derived from one specimen sequenced in a study of graft-versus-host responses after intestinal transplantation. TCRdb's table, derived via immunoSEQ multiplex PCR, lists solely in-frame clones and lacks some. The table lists 150,000 or so clones, around 90% of them singletons. Their antigens remain unidentified. Specimen: unstimulated CD4+ T cells sorted from spleen or lymph node cells, collected before intestinal transplant. The receptors shown here come from a human donor who received an intestinal transplant.

This chain connects TRBV27 to TRBJ2-7; maybe TRBD2 (5 bases). The CDR3 totals 15 residues. CDR1 and CDR2 from the germline V gene are MNHEY and SMNVEV (reference sequence). Trimming took off 3 bases at V and 2 bases at J, with 14 bases between the two ends. In DNA, the CDR3 is TGTGCCAGCAGTTTGCGCAGCGGCCTGACCTACGAGCAGTACTTC. Amino acid sequence: CASSLRSGLTYEQYF.

The J gene is TRBJ1-1, the V gene TRBV5-1; no reliable D call. Trimming took 4 bases from V and 0 from J, leaving 10 bases between them. Germline V gene data show CDR1 as SGHRS and CDR2 as YFSETQ. This CDR3 is built from 14 residues. The CDR3 DNA is TGCGCCAGCAGCGGTTATGGGATGAACACTGAAGCTTTCTTT. It translates to CASSGYGMNTEAFF. Together with reference TRBV5-1 and TRBJ1-1, the CDR3 gives the full variable domain: KAGVTQTPRYLIKTRGQQVTLSCSPISGHRSVSWYQQTPGQGLQFLFEYFSETQRNKGNFPGRFSGRQFSNSRSEMNVSTLELGDSALYLCASSGYGMNTEAFFGQGTRLTVV.

The chain carries TRBV7-2 and TRBJ2-3; TRBD2 matches 13 bases. The J segment lost 6 bases and the V segment lost 5 bases, leaving 14 bases of the junction unmatched. Germline values: CDR1 SGHTA, CDR2 FQGNSA. The CDR3 extends over 18 amino acids. CDR3 amino acids: CASSPEAGLAGEYDTQYF. The CDR3 DNA is TGTGCCAGCAGCCCGGAGGCTGGACTAGCGGGAGAGTATGATACGCAGTATTTT. Full variable domain (remainder filled in from reference TRBV7-2 and TRBJ2-3): GAGVSQSPSNKVTEKGKDVELRCDPISGHTALYWYRQSLGQGLEFLIYFQGNSAPDKSGLPSDRFSAERTGGSVSTLTIQRTQQEDSAVYLCASSPEAGLAGEYDTQYFGPGTRLTVL.

The CDR3 protein is CASSEAATGYSGYTF. CDR3 nucleotides: TGTGCCAGCAGTGAAGCTGCGACAGGGTACTCTGGCTACACCTTC. This chain joins TRBV6-1 and TRBJ1-2; 7 bases line up with TRBD1. This CDR3 comprises 15 residues. V shed 0 bases, J shed 7 bases, and the junction held 8 bases outside the gene matches. Germline V CDR1 and CDR2: MNHNS, SASEGT.

A note on this clone: At one end the junction does not follow the germline gene, possibly because of a read error. The rearrangement links TRBV19 to TRBJ2-7; TRBD2 matches 8 bases. The CDR3 totals 9 residues. Per germline, CDR1 LNHDA and CDR2 SQIVND (reference sequence). The CDR3, as DNA: TGTGCCAGACGGGGGGGGGCCATCTTC. Protein sequence: CARRGGAIF.

This chain links TRBV28 with TRBJ2-5; weak D call: TRBD1 (5 bases). Trimming took off 6 bases at V and 1 base at J, with 12 bases between the two ends. The CDR3 loop spans 14 amino acids. Germline lookup yields CDR1 MDHEN and CDR2 SYDVKM. The CDR3 DNA sequence: TGTGCCAGCAGACGCCAGGGTAGCCAAGAGACCCAGTACTTC. This encodes CASRRQGSQETQYF. Full variable domain (rest looked up from reference TRBV28 and TRBJ2-5): DVKVTQSSRYLVKRTGEKVFLECVQDMDHENMFWYRQDPGLGLRLIYFSYDVKMKEKGDIPEGYSVSREKKERFSLILESASTNQTSMYLCASRRQGSQETQYFGPGTRLLVL.

In regard to this clone: The same CDR3 is also encoded by other DNA sequences in this sample. The chain has TRBV5-1 and TRBJ2-7; D may be TRBD1 (6 bases). The V and J ends lost 6 bases and 5 bases respectively, with 21 bases between them. The CDR3 length is 15 residues. CDR1 SGHRS and CDR2 YFSETQ come from the germline V gene. CDR3 residues: CASKSRSGGPHEQYF. CDR3 in DNA: TGCGCCAGCAAGAGTCGTTCTGGGGGCCCCCACGAGCAGTACTTC.

This sequence joins TRBV5-1 and TRBJ1-1; D uncertain. V was pared by 2 bases and J by 3 bases, with 8 bases between. The CDR3 has 13 residues. Germline V gives CDR1 SGHRS, CDR2 YFSETQ. Here the CDR3 reads CASSFFDDTEAFF. CDR3 in DNA: TGCGCCAGCAGCTTTTTTGACGACACTGAAGCTTTCTTT.

This chain links TRBV10-3 with TRBJ2-1; 10 positions agree with TRBD2. Per germline, CDR1 ENHRY and CDR2 SYGVKD. V gave up 7 bases and J gave up 0 bases; unmatched junction bases: 6. The CDR3 loop spans 16 amino acids. The CDR3, as DNA: TGTGCCATCAAGGGGTCTAGCGGGAGCTCCTACAATGAGCAGTTCTTC. Its protein is CAIKGSSGSSYNEQFF.

The chain uses TRBV5-1 and TRBJ2-1, with 9 bases that match TRBD2. The CDR3 consists of 13 residues. In germline, CDR1 is SGHRS, CDR2 YFSETQ. The V gene end was trimmed by 1 base and the J gene end by 13 bases; junction bases not matched to a gene: 6. The CDR3 protein is CASSLPGLATQFF. The DNA of the CDR3 is TGCGCCAGCAGCTTGCCGGGACTAGCTACCCAGTTCTTC.

The V call is TRBV10-3, the J call TRBJ2-7; 13 positions match TRBD2. The CDR3 sequence is 15 residues long. After removal of 3 bases from V and 5 bases from J, the junction contained 4 bases not matched to a gene. Germline V gene lookup returns CDR1 ENHRY and CDR2 SYGVKD. The CDR3 DNA follows: TGTGCCATCAGTGAATCGGGACTAGCGGGACACGAGCAGTACTTC. It translates to CAISESGLAGHEQYF.

This chain links TRBV7-2 with TRBJ1-5; no reliable D call. Germline lookup yields CDR1 SGHTA and CDR2 FQGNSA. The V end lost 0 bases, the J end lost 1 base, and 10 bases lay between the germline ends. This CDR3 has 16 amino acids. As DNA, the CDR3 is TGTGCCAGCAGCTTAGCTACGGCGACGAGCAATCAGCCCCAGCATTTT. Translated: CASSLATATSNQPQHF.

The V gene is TRBV4-3, the J gene TRBJ2-7; the D gene is possibly TRBD2 (6 bases). CDR1 and CDR2 from the germline V gene are LGHNA and YSLEER. The CDR3 extends over 15 amino acids. V lost 4 bases to trimming and J lost 4 bases, with 17 bases between them. CDR3 DNA sequence: TGCGCCAGCAGCCCCGGTCCCCTGGGGGGTTACGAGCAGTACTTC. Translated: CASSPGPLGGYEQYF.

This chain uses TRBV4-1 with TRBJ1-2; perhaps TRBD1 as D (5 bases). This CDR3 contains 16 residues. V shed 0 bases and J shed 4 bases, with 15 bases lying between them. Germline V CDR1 and CDR2: MGHRA, YSYEKL. The CDR3 region is CASSQDQRGPLYGYTF. CDR3 nucleotide sequence: TGCGCCAGCAGCCAAGATCAGAGGGGACCTCTCTATGGCTACACCTTC.

The rearrangement joins TRBV5-1 to TRBJ2-3; 9 nucleotides match TRBD1. CDR3 size: 14 residues. Germline loops: CDR1 SGHRS, CDR2 YFSETQ. After removal of 0 bases from V and 4 bases from J, the junction contained 0 bases not matched to a gene. This CDR3 reads CASSLGQGADTQYF. The CDR3, as DNA: TGCGCCAGCAGCTTGGGACAGGGGGCAGATACGCAGTATTTT.

This chain connects TRBV7-6 to TRBJ2-7; D perhaps matches TRBD2 (6 bases). The V and J ends lost 0 bases and 0 bases respectively, with 9 bases between them. Germline V gene data show CDR1 as SGHVS and CDR2 as FNYEAQ. This CDR3 is built from 15 residues. CDR3 sequence: CASSLARGASYEQYF. The CDR3 DNA reads TGTGCCAGCAGCTTAGCACGCGGGGCCTCCTACGAGCAGTACTTC. Supplemented by reference TRBV7-6 and TRBJ2-7, the full variable domain reads GAGVSQSPRYKVTKRGQDVALRCDPISGHVSLYWYRQALGQGPEFLTYFNYEAQQDKSGLPNDRFSAERPEGSISTLTIQRTEQRDSAMYRCASSLARGASYEQYFGPGTRLTVT.

V gene TRBV6-5 combines with J gene TRBJ2-1; the match to TRBD2 covers 7 bases. Germline CDR1 and CDR2: MNHEY and SVGAGI. V shed 6 bases, J shed 8 bases, and the junction held 10 bases outside the gene matches. This CDR3 is built from 14 residues. The CDR3 nucleotides are TGTGCCAGCAGGCTGGGGCGGGGGAGCGATGAGCAGTTCTTC. Translating gives CASRLGRGSDEQFF.

The V and J genes are TRBV28 and TRBJ2-6; the match to TRBD2 covers 9 bases. J gave up 1 base and V 2 bases, and 9 bases lay outside the gene matches. The CDR3 is 19 residues long. Germline-derived CDR1 and CDR2 are MDHEN and SYDVKM. Here the CDR3 reads CASSLGAAGGPSGANVLTF. Written as DNA, the CDR3 is TGTGCCAGCAGTTTAGGGGCGGCGGGAGGGCCTTCTGGGGCCAACGTCCTGACTTTC.

This chain links TRBV30 with TRBJ2-1; 13 nucleotides align to TRBD2. J gave up 12 bases and V 4 bases, and 6 bases lay outside the gene matches. Looked up from germline, CDR1 is GTSNPN and CDR2 is SVGIG (reference sequence). This CDR3 spans 13 amino acids. This CDR3 reads CAWKGLAGFGQFF. CDR3 DNA: TGTGCCTGGAAGGGACTAGCGGGATTCGGGCAGTTCTTC.

A remark on this clone: The junction and the germline gene differ at one end; a read error may be behind it. The J gene is TRBJ1-5, the V gene TRBV7-2; D is perhaps TRBD1 (5 bases). Germline CDR1 SGHTA, CDR2 FQGNSA. The CDR3 sequence is 16 residues long. The CDR3, as DNA: TGTGCCGGCAGCTTGGGGATGGGACGGCCCAATCAGCCCCAGCATTTT. Amino acids: CAGSLGMGRPNQPQHF.

With regard to this clone: The germline gene is not matched at one end of the junction; a read error may be the cause. The chain couples TRBV19 to TRBJ2-2, with D perhaps TRBD2 (5 bases). Germline assignment: CDR1 LNHDA and CDR2 SQIVND (reference sequence). There are 15 residues in the CDR3. In DNA form, the CDR3 reads TGTGCCAGTAGTCCCCGTTGGGCGGGCACCGGGGAGCTGCTTTTT. Protein: CASSPRWAGTGELLF. Looking up the rest from reference TRBV19 and TRBJ2-2 gives the full variable domain: DGGITQSPKYLFRKEGQNVTLSCEQNLNHDAMYWYRQDPGQGLRLIYYSQIVNDFQKGDIAEGYSVSREKKESFPLTVTSAQKNPTAFYLCASSPRWAGTGELLFGEGSRLTVL.

The chain uses TRBV28 and TRBJ2-5; TRBD2 might be the D (6 bases). Germline values: CDR1 MDHEN, CDR2 SYDVKM. The CDR3 contains 15 residues. V dropped 1 base and J dropped 1 base, with 10 bases sitting between them. The CDR3 loop is CASSLLGGSQETQYF. In DNA form, the CDR3 reads TGTGCCAGCAGTTTATTGGGAGGCAGCCAAGAGACCCAGTACTTC.